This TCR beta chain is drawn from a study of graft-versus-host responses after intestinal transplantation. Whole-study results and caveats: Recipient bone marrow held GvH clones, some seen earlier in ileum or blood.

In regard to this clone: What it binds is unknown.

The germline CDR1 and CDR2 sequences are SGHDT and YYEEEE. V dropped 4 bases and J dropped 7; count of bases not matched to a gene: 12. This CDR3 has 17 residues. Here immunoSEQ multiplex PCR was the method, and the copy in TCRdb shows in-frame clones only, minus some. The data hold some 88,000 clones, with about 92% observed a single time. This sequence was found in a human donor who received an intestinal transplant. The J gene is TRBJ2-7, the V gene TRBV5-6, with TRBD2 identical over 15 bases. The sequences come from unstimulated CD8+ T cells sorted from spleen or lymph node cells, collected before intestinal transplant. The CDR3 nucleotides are TGTGCCAGCAGCCTACCAGGACTAGCGGGGGGGCCGCGGGAGCAGTACTTC. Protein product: CASSLPGLAGGPREQYF.